This T cell receptor (beta chain) was profiled in a study of monozygotic twins with inflammatory bowel disease. The RNA usage for each TCR library was about 3.5 ug of total RNA. TCRdb re-called the 5' RACE reads, yielding one record per CDR3 amino acid sequence without DNA. Here the sample table reports 300,000 to 350,000 distinct CDR3 sequences. Overall study findings and caveats: Extra variability in the repertoires of patients may have come from differing immunosuppressive treatments.

Researchers isolated total RNA from whole blood without sorting T cells. Details on this clonotype: Its antigen is not known.

The CDR3 has 13 amino acids. The germline CDR1 and CDR2 sequences are MDHEN and SYDVKM. Sequenced: blood. This chain connects TRBV28 to TRBJ2-5. The receptor was derived from a human donor with ulcerative colitis or Crohn's disease, or a healthy co-twin of an affected twin (not recorded which). The CDR3 sequence: CASSLGVQETQYF.